What follows is one T cell receptor beta chain and its context. Data came from immunoSEQ multiplex PCR; TCRdb stores just in-frame clones and leaves some out. The table records more than 65,000 clones, about 90% of them present only once. Unmatched junction bases numbered 5, after V lost 5 bases and J lost 4 bases. Germline V gene data show CDR1 as SGHTA and CDR2 as FQGNSA. The CDR3 runs 13 residues. The sample comes from a study of blood T cell repertoires in COVID-19. About the study: Donors in the United States, Italy and Spain gave samples during acute or convalescent COVID-19.

Material for sequencing was peripheral blood. The chain has TRBV7-2 and TRBJ2-7, with 7 bases lining up with TRBD2. The source is a human donor in a cohort sampled during active COVID-19. This CDR3 is CASSPREAYEQYF. CDR3 bases: TGTGCCAGCAGCCCCCGGGAGGCATACGAGCAGTACTTC. The complete variable domain, with remaining parts taken from reference TRBV7-2 and TRBJ2-7, reads GAGVSQSPSNKVTEKGKDVELRCDPISGHTALYWYRQSLGQGLEFLIYFQGNSAPDKSGLPSDRFSAERTGGSVSTLTIQRTQQEDSAVYLCASSPREAYEQYFGPGTRLTVT.